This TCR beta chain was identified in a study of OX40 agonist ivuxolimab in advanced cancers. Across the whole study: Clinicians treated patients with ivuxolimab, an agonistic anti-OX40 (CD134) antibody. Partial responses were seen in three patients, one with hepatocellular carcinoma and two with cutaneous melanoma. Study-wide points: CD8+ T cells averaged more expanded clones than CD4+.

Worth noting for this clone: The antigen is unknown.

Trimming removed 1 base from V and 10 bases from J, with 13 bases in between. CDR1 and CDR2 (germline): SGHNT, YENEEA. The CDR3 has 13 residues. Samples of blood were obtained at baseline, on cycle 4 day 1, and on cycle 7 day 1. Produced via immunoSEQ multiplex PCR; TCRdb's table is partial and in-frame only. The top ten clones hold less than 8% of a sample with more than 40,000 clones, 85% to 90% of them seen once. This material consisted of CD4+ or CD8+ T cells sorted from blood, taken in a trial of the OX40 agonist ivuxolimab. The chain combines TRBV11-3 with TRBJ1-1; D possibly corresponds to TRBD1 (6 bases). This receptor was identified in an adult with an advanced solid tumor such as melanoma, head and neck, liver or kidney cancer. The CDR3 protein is CASSLAGAEGAFF. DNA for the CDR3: TGTGCCAGCAGCTTAGCAGGGGCGGAGGGAGCTTTCTTT.